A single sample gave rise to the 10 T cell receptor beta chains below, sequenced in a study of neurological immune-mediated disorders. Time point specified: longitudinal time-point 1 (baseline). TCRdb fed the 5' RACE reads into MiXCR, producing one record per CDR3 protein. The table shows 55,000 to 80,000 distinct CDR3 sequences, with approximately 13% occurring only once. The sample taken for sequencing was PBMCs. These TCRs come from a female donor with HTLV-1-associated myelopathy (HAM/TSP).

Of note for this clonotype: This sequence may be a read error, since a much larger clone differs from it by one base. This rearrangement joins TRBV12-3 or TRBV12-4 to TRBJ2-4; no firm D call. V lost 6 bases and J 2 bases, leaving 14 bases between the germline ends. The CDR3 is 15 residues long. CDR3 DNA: TGTGCCAGCAGCACCTCCCGCACCACCAAAAACATTCAGTACTTC. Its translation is CASSTSRTTKNIQYF.

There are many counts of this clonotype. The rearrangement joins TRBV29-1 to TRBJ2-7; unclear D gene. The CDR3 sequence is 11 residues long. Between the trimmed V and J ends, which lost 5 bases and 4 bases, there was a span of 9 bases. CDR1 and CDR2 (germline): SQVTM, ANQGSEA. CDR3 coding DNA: TGCAGCGTTCAGGTTGGGTACGAGCAGTACTTC. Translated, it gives CSVQVGYEQYF.

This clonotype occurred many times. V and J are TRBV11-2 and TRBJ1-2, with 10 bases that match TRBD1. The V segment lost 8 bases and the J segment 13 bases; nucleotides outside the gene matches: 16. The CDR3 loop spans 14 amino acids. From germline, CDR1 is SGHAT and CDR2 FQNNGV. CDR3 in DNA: TGTGCCAGCGGCATTCCCCGGGACAGGGGCGAGCGCACCTTC. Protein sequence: CASGIPRDRGERTF.

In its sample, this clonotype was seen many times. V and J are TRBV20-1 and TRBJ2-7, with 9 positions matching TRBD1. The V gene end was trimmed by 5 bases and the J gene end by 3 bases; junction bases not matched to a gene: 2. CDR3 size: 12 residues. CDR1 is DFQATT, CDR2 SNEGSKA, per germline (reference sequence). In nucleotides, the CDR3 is TGCAGTGCTTGGGGACAGGGCTACGAGCAGTACTTC. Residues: CSAWGQGYEQYF.

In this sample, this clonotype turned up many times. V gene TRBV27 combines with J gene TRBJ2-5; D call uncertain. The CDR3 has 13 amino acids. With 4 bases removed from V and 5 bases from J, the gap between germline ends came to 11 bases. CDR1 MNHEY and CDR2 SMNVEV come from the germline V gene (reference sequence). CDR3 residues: CASSSWAVETQYF. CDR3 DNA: TGTGCCAGCAGTTCTTGGGCTGTGGAGACCCAGTACTTC.

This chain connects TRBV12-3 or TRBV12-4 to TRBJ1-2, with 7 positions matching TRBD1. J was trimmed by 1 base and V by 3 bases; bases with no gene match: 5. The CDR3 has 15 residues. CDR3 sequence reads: CASSFSGQLNYGYTF. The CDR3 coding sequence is TGTGCCAGCAGTTTCTCGGGACAGCTTAACTATGGCTACACCTTC.

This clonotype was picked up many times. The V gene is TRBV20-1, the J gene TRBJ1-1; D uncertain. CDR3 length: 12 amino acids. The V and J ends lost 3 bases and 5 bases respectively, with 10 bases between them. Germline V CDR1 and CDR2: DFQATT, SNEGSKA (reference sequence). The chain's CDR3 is CSASPGLTEAFF. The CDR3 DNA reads TGCAGTGCTAGTCCAGGTCTGACTGAAGCTTTCTTT.

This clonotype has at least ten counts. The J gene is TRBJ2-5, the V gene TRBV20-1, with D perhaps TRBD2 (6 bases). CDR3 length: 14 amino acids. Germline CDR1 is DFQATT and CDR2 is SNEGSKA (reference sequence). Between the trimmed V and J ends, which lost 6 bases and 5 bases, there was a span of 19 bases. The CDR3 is CSAIKRGLAETQYF. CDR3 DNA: TGCAGTGCCATAAAAAGAGGGCTAGCGGAGACCCAGTACTTC.

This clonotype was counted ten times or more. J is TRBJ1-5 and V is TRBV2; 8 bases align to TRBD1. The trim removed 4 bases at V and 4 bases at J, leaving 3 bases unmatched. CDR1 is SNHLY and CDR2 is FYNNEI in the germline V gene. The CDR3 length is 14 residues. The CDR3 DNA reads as TGTGCCAGCAGTGCCCAGGGGGCGAATCAGCCCCAGCATTTT. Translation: CASSAQGANQPQHF.

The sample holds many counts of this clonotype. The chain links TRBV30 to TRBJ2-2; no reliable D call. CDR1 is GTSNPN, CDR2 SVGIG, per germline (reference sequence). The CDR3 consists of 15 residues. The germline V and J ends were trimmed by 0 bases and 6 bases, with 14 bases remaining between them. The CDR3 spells CAWSVLGKNAGELFF. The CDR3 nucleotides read TGTGCCTGGAGTGTCCTGGGGAAAAATGCCGGGGAGCTGTTTTTT.